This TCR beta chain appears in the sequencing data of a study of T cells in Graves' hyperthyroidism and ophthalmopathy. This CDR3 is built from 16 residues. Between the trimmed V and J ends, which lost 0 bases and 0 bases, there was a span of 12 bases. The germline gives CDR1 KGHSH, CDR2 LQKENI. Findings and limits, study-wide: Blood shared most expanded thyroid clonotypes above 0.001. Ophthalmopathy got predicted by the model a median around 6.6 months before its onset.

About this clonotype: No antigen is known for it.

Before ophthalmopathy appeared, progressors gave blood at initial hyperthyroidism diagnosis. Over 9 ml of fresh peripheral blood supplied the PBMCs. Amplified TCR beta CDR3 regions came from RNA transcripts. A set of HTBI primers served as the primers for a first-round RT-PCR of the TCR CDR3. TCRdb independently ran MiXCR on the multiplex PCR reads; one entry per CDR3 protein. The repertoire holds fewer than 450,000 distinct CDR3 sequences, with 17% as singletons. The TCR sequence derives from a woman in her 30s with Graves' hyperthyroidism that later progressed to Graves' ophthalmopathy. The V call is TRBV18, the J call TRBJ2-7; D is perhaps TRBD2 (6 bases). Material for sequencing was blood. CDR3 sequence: CASSPPNEGLSYEQYF. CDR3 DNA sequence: TGTGCCAGCTCACCACCGAACGAGGGACTCTCCTACGAGCAGTACTTC.